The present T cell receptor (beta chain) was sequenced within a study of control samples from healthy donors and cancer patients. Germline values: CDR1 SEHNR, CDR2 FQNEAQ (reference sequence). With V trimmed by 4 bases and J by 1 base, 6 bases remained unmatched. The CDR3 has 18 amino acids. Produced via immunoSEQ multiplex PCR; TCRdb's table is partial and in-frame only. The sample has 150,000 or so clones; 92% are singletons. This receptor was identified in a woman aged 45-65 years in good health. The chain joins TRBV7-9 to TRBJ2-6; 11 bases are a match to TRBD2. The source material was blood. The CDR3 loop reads CASSSLAGGPSGANVLTF. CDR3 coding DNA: TGTGCCAGCAGCTCCTTAGCGGGAGGGCCATCTGGGGCCAACGTCCTGACTTTC.